The rows below give T cell receptor beta chains drawn from one sample of a study of OX40 agonist ivuxolimab in advanced cancers. Generated by immunoSEQ multiplex PCR, the TCRdb table keeps only in-frame clones and is missing some. The table records about 14,000 clones, 91% of them present only once. This material consisted of CD4+ or CD8+ T cells sorted from blood, taken in a trial of the OX40 agonist ivuxolimab. The receptor set was obtained from an adult with an advanced solid tumor such as melanoma, head and neck, liver or kidney cancer. Each CDR3 is given with its conserved first and last residue. Each record gives: clone size, J gene, D gene, V gene, CDR3 DNA, CDR3 protein. D genes are given only for firm matches. Expanded clones are given a class, and other clones once, few, many or no size at all.

>once|TRBJ2-7|NA|TRBV4-1
TGCGCCAGCAGCCAGGCCACAGGGTTCGAGCAGTACTTC
CASSQATGFEQYF
>NA|TRBJ2-7|NA|TRBV9
TGTGCCAGCAGCCAGGGGGGTCCGTACGAGCAGTACTTC
CASSQGGPYEQYF
>NA|TRBJ1-1|NA|TRBV25-1
TGTGCCAGCAGCGTAGATGGGAGGAACACTGAAGCTTTCTTT
CASSVDGRNTEAFF
>NA|TRBJ2-5|TRBD1|TRBV6-1
TGTGCCAGCAGTGCTTTCAGGGGGCAAGAGACCCAGTACTTC
CASSAFRGQETQYF
>once|TRBJ2-5|NA|TRBV29-1
TGCAGCGTTGGGTTTGAGACCCAGTACTTC
CSVGFETQYF
>once|TRBJ2-1|TRBD2|TRBV2
TGTGCCAGCAGTCTTTCCAGGACTAGCGGGACCAATGAGCAGTTCTTC
CASSLSRTSGTNEQFF
>once|TRBJ2-2|TRBD1|TRBV9
TGTGCCAGCAGCTTGGAAAGGACAGGGGATACCGGGGAGCTGTTTTTT
CASSLERTGDTGELFF
>NA|TRBJ2-1|TRBD2|TRBV6-4
TGTGCCAGCAGTGACTCGAGTAGCGGGAGCTACAATGAGCAGTTCTTC
CASSDSSSGSYNEQFF
>NA|TRBJ1-2|TRBD1|TRBV19
TGTGCCAGTAGTAACTGGGACAGCCTTTCCGGGGATGGCTACACCTTC
CASSNWDSLSGDGYTF
>NA|TRBJ2-3|TRBD2|TRBV4-1
TGCGCCAGCAGCCAAGAGGCCACTAGCGGGCTTGAGGCAGATACGCAGTATTTT
CASSQEATSGLEADTQYF
>once|TRBJ1-1|NA|TRBV4-1
TGCGCCAGCAGCTCACAGGTGGGGGTCACTGAAGCTTTCTTT
CASSSQVGVTEAFF
>NA|TRBJ2-1|NA|TRBV7-9
TGTGCCAGCAGCTTAATCGGTGCTGGGGAGCAGTTCTTC
CASSLIGAGEQFF
>NA|TRBJ1-1|NA|TRBV30
TGTGCCTGGAGTGATGACAACTCGAACACTGAAGCTTTCTTT
CAWSDDNSNTEAFF
>NA|TRBJ1-1|NA|TRBV6-1
TGTGCCAGCAGTCTGACCGAGAACACTGAAGCTTTCTTT
CASSLTENTEAFF
>NA|TRBJ2-2|NA|TRBV9
TGTGCCAGCAGCGTGGGTGGCACCGGGGAGCTGTTTTTT
CASSVGGTGELFF
>NA|TRBJ2-7|NA|TRBV27
TGTGCCAGCAGTGTAACAGGGACTCTCTACTACGAGCAGTACTTC
CASSVTGTLYYEQYF
>NA|TRBJ1-2|NA|TRBV6-1
TGTGCCAGCAGTTCTCTGGGACCGAACTATGGCTACACCTTC
CASSSLGPNYGYTF
>NA|TRBJ1-5|TRBD1|TRBV27
TGTGCCAGCAGTTTGGGCGGGGGACAGTCTCAGCCCCAGCATTTT
CASSLGGGQSQPQHF
>once|TRBJ1-5|NA|TRBV4-1
TGCGCCAGCAGCCAAGTGATAGGGGATCAGCCCCAGCATTTT
CASSQVIGDQPQHF
>NA|TRBJ2-3|NA|TRBV11-3
TGTGCCAGCAGCCGGACTACCTTTAGCACAGATACGCAGTATTTT
CASSRTTFSTDTQYF
>NA|TRBJ1-1|NA|TRBV4-1
TGCGCCAGCAGCCAAGAGGAGGGGCTTAGGACTGAAGCTTTCTTT
CASSQEEGLRTEAFF
>NA|TRBJ2-5|NA|TRBV5-4
TGTGCCAGCAGCTGGCCTAGCGCTCCGGAGACCCAGTACTTC
CASSWPSAPETQYF
>once|TRBJ2-2|NA|TRBV5-1
TGCGCCAGCAGTCCAGCCGGGTTAGGCGGGGAGCTGTTTTTT
CASSPAGLGGELFF